The present entry profiles one T cell receptor beta chain with its context. Its antigen is not identified. Method: immunoSEQ multiplex PCR; TCRdb's copy keeps in-frame clones and lacks some. The sample lists approximately 32,000 clones, 85% to 90% occurring once. CDR1 and CDR2 from the germline V gene are LGHNA and YSLEER. Between the trimmed V and J ends, which lost 4 bases and 7 bases, there was a span of 11 bases. The CDR3 has 13 amino acids. The data are from a study of T cells after posttransplantation cyclophosphamide. The study's findings and limits: Donor-recipient repertoire similarity was low at 1-2 months, rising over year one.

This TCR was sampled from a woman in her thirties or forties with a blood cancer, CMV-positive, and with a related stem cell donor. The sample consisted of PBMCs. This chain links TRBV4-3 with TRBJ2-1, with TRBD1 as a possible D gene (6 bases). The CDR3 protein is CASSPQGYNEQFF. Written as DNA, the CDR3 is TGCGCCAGCAGCCCTCAGGGGTATAATGAGCAGTTCTTC.